This TCR beta chain is from a study of OX40 agonist ivuxolimab in advanced cancers. Looking at the study overall: Antecedent anti-PD-1, anti-PD-L1 or anti-CTLA-4 therapy was permissible, with 40% having received some. Broader study findings: Averaging showed that CD8+ T cells had more expanded clones than CD4+ did.

Libraries were prepared by immunoSEQ multiplex PCR; TCRdb keeps only in-frame clonotypes and omits some of them. The top ten clones hold roughly 73% of a sample with 10,000 to 15,000 clones, about nine tenths of them seen once. Notes on this clone: As yet, its antigen is unknown.

Looked up from germline, CDR1 is DFQATT and CDR2 is SNEGSKA (reference sequence). The V gene lost 5 bases and the J gene lost 9 bases, with 8 bases spanning the gap. There are 10 residues in the CDR3. The V gene is TRBV20-1, the J gene TRBJ2-1; D is unresolved. The TCR comes from an adult with an advanced solid tumor such as melanoma, head and neck, liver or kidney cancer. Sequenced here: CD4+ or CD8+ T cells sorted from blood, sampled in a trial of the OX40 agonist ivuxolimab. The CDR3 nucleotides read TGCAGTGCTGTAGCTATTGAGCAGTTCTTC. It is translated as CSAVAIEQFF.